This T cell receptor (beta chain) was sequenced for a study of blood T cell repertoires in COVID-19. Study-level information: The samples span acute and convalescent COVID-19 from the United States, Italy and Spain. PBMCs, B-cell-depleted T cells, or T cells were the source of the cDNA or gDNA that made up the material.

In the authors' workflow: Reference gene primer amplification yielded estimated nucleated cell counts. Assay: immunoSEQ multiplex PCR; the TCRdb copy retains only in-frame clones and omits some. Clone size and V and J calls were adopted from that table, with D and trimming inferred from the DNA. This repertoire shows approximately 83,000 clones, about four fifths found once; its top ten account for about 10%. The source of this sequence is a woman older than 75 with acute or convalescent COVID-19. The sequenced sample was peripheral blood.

CDR3 nucleotides: TGTGCCAGCAGTCCAATTATATCGGGGGGCCCCAAAAACATTCAGTACTTC. Amino acids: CASSPIISGGPKNIQYF. V gene TRBV27 combines with J gene TRBJ2-4, with a possible D match to TRBD2 (7 bases). CDR3 size: 17 residues. V lost 5 bases to trimming and J lost 2 bases, with 19 bases between them. The V gene's germline CDR1 is MNHEY and CDR2 SMNVEV (reference sequence).